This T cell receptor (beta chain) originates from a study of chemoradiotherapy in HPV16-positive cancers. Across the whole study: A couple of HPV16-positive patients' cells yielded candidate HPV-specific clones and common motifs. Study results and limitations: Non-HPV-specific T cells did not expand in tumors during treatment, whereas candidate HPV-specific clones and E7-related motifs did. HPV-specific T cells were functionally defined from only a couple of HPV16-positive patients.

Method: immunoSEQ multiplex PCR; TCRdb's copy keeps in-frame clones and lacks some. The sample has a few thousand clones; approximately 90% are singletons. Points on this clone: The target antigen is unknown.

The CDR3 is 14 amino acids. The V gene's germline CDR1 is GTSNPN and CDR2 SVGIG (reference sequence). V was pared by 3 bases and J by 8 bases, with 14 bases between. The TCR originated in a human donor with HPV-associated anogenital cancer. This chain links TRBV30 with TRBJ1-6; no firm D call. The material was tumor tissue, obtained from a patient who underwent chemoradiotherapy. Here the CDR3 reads CAWSYGLMDSPLHF. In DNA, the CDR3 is TGTGCCTGGAGCTACGGCCTCATGGATTCACCCCTCCACTTT.